Reported below is one T cell receptor (beta chain). Indicated time point: newly diagnosed GD, antithyroid drugs for less than 3 months. RNA isolated from PBMCs was used to make the TCR library. The authors diagnosed Graves' disease using American Thyroid Association guidelines. An endocrinology department in Xi'an, China, recruited the patients. Assembly of TCR beta libraries relied on iRepertoire HTBI primers together with Arm-PCR of CDR3 regions. TCRdb re-analysed the multiplex PCR reads in MiXCR, keeping a single row per CDR3 protein. The profile shows fewer than 350,000 distinct CDR3 sequences, 18% of them singletons. This sample was included in a study of regulatory T cells in long-lasting Graves disease. Background on the study: Antithyroid drugs had been taken by newly diagnosed Graves' patients for under 3 months.

The sequence came from a female donor with Graves disease. The sample was peripheral blood mononuclear cells (PBMCs), taken at new diagnosis, from a patient treated with antithyroid drugs.

The CDR3 DNA reads TGCAGTGCTGCCCGGACTAGCGGGAGCTCCTACAATGAGCAGTTCTTC. Protein sequence: CSAARTSGSSYNEQFF. The chain has TRBV20-1 and TRBJ2-1; 13 nucleotides agree with TRBD2. In germline, CDR1 is DFQATT, CDR2 SNEGSKA (reference sequence). After removal of 5 bases from V and 0 bases from J, the junction contained 4 bases not matched to a gene. This CDR3 is built from 16 residues.